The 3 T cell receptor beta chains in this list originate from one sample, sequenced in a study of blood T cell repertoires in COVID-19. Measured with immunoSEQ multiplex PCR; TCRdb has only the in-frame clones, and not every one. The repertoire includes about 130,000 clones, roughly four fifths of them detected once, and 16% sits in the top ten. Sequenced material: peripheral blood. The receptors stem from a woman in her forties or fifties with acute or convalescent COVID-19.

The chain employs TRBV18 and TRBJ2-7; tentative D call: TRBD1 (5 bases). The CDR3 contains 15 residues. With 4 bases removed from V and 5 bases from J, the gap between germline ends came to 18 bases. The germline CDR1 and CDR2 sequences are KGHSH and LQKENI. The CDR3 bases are TGTGCCAGCTCACTATCCAGGGCTGGGAACCACGAGCAGTACTTC. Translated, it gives CASSLSRAGNHEQYF. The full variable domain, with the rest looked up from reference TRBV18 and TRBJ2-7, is NAGVMQNPRHLVRRRGQEARLRCSPMKGHSHVYWYRQLPEEGLKFMVYLQKENIIDESGMPKERFSAEFPKEGPSILRIQQVVRGDSAAYFCASSLSRAGNHEQYFGPGTRLTVT.

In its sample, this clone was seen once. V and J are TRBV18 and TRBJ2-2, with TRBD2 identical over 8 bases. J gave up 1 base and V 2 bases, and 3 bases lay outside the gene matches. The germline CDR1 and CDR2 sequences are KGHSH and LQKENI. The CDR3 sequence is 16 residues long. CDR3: CASSPTTSVNTGELFF. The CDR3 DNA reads TGTGCCAGCTCACCAACGACTAGCGTGAACACCGGGGAGCTGTTTTTT.

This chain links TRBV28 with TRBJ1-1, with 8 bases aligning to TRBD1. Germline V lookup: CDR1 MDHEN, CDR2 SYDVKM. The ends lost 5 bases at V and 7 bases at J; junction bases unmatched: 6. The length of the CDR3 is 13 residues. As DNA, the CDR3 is TGTGCCAGCAGTCCACAGGGGGTTAATGAAGCTTTCTTT. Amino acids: CASSPQGVNEAFF.